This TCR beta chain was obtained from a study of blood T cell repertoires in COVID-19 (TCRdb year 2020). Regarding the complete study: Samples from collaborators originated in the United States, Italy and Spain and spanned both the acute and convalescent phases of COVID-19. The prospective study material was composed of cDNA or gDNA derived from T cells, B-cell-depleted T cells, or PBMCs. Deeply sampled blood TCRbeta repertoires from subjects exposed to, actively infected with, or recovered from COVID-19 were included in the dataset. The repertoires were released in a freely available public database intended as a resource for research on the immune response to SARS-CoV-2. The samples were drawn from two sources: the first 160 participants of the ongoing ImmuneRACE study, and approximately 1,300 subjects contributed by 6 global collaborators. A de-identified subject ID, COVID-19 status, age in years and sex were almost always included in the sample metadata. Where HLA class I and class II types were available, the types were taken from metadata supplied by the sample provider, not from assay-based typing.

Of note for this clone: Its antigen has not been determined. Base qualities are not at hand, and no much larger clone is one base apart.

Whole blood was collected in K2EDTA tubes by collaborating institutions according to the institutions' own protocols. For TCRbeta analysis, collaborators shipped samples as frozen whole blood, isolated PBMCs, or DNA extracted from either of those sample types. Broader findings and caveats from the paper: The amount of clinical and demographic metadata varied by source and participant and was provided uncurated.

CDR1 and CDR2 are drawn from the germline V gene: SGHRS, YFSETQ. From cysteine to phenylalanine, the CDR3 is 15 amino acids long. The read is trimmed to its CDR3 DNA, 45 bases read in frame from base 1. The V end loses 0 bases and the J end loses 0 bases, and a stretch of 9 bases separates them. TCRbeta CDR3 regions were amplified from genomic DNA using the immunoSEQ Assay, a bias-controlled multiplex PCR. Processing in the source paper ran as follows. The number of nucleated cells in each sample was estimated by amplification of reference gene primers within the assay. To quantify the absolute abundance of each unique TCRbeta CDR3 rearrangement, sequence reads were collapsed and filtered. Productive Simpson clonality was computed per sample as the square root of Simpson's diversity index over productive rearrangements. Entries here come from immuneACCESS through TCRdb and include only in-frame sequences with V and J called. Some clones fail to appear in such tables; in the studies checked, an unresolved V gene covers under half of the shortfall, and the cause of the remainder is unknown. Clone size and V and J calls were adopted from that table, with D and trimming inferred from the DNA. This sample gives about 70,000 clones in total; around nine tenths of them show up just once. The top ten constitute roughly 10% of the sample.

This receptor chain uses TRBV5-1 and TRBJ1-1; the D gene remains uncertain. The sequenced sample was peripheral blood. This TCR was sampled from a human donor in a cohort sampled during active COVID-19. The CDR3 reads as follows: CASSLVAGMNTEAFF. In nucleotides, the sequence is TGCGCCAGCAGCTTGGTGGCAGGCATGAACACTGAAGCTTTCTTT.